This record concerns one T cell receptor (beta chain) sequence. The antigen remains unidentified. The entry originates in a study of T-cell memory formation after mild COVID-19. Findings and caveats of the study: Later expanders leaned toward CD4+, whereas clones contracting from day 15 to 85 were balanced CD4/CD8. Memory from before infection featured some responding clones, which suggests cross-reactive memory joined.

MiXCR was run by TCRdb on the 5' RACE reads, yielding one entry per CDR3 protein. The table lists 210,000 or so distinct CDR3 sequences, 10% to 13% of them singletons, with approximately 3% in the top ten. The origin of this receptor is a man aged 18 to 35 who had mild COVID-19 (a few samples of this study predate the infection). Cell type and time point are not known. Material for sequencing was PBMCs or a T cell subset sorted from them (not recorded which).

The CDR3 sequence is CATSYSGGLAGNEQFF. DNA of the CDR3: TGTGCCACCAGTTATTCGGGAGGGCTGGCGGGCAATGAGCAGTTCTTC. This chain uses TRBV24-1 with TRBJ2-1; 8 nucleotides line up with TRBD2. Germline assignment: CDR1 KGHDR and CDR2 SFDVKD. J lost 6 bases, V lost 6 bases, and 12 bases had no gene match. The CDR3 is made up of 16 amino acids.